The clone carrying this T cell receptor (beta chain) has only a few counts. The entry originates in a study of blood T cells in healthy people across ages. This CDR3 has 15 residues. The germline gives CDR1 MNHEY, CDR2 SVGEGT. The germline V and J ends were trimmed by 3 bases and 5 bases, with 14 bases remaining between them. A second PCR, run for roughly 6 to 11 cycles, used a sample-barcoded 5' primer plus a J-beta primer mix. All samples yielded 3 million or more CDR3-containing paired-end reads. TCRdb redid the calling of the 5' RACE reads with MiXCR, one entry per CDR3 protein. The repertoire consists of some 320,000 distinct CDR3 sequences, with around 29% occurring once and the leading ten covering around 29%. Staff drew roughly 10 milliliters of peripheral blood from each donor.

The gene calls are TRBV6-2 or TRBV6-3 and TRBJ1-5; weak D call: TRBD1 (6 bases). Sequenced material: blood. The TCR comes from an older woman in good health. The CDR3 is CASSYFGGSDQPQHF. As DNA, the CDR3 is TGTGCCAGCAGTTATTTTGGGGGCAGCGATCAGCCCCAGCATTTT.